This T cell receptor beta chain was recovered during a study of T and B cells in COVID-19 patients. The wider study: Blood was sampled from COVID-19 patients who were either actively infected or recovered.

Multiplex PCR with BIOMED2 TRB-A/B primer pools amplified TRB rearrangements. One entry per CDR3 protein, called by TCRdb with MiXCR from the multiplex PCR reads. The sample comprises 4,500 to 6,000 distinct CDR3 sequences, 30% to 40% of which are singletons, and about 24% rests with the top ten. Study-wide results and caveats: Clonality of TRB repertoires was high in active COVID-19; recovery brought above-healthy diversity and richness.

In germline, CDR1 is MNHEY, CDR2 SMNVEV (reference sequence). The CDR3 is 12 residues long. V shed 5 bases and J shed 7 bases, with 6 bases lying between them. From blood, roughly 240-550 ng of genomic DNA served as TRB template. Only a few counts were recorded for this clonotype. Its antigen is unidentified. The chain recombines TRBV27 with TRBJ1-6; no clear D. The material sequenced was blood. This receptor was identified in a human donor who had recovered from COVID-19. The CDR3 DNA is TGTGCCAGCAGTGCCCCGAATTCACCCCTCCACTTT. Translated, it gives CASSAPNSPLHF.